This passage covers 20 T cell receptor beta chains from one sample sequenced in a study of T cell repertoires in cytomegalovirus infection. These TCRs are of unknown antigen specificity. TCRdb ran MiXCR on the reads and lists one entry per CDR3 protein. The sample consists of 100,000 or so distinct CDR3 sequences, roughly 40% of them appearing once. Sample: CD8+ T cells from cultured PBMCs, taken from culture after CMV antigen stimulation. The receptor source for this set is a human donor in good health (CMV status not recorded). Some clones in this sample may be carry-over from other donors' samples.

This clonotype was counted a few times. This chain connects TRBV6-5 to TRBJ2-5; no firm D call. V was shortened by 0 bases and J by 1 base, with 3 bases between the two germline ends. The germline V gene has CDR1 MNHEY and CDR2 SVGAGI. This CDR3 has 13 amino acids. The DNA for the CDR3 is TGTGCCAGCAGTTACTCCCTCCAAGAGACCCAGTACTTC. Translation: CASSYSLQETQYF.

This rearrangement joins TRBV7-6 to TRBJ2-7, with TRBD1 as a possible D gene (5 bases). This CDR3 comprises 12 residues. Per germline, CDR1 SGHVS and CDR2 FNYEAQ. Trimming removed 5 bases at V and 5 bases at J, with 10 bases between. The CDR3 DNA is TGTGCCAGCAGCCAGGGTGGGCACGAGCAGTACTTC. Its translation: CASSQGGHEQYF.

This CDR3 reads CASLGAGQGGDNEQFF. The CDR3 DNA is TGTGCCAGCCTTGGGGCAGGCCAAGGAGGTGACAATGAGCAGTTCTTC. The chain is built from TRBV7-2 and TRBJ2-1, with D tentatively TRBD1 or TRBD2 (5 bases each). The germline CDR1 and CDR2 sequences are SGHTA and FQGNSA. V was trimmed by 8 bases and J by 5 bases, leaving 22 bases between them. This CDR3 is built from 16 residues.

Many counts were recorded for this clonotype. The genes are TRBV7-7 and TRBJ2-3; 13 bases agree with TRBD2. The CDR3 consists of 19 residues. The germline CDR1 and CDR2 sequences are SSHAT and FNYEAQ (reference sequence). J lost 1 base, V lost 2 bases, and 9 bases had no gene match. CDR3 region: CASSLRTSGGTRGTDTQYF. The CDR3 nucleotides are TGTGCCAGCAGCTTACGGACTAGCGGGGGCACCCGGGGCACAGATACGCAGTATTTT.

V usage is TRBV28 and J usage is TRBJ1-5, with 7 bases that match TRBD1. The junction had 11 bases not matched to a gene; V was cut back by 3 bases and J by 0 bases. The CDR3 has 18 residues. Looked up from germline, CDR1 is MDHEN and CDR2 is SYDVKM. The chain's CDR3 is CASSFEGGTHYSNQPQHF. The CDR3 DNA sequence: TGTGCCAGCAGTTTCGAAGGGGGCACGCATTATAGCAATCAGCCCCAGCATTTT.

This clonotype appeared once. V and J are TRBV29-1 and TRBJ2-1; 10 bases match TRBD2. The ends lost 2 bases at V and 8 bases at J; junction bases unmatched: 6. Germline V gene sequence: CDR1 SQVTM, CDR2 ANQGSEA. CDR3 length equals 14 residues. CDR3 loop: CSVESASGGHEQFF. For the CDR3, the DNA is TGCAGCGTTGAATCGGCTAGCGGGGGACATGAGCAGTTCTTC.

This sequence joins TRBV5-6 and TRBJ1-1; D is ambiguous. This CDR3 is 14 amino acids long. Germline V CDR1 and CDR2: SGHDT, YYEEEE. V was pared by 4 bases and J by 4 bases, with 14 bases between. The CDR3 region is CASSQWGAGTEAFF. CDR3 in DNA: TGTGCCAGCAGCCAATGGGGAGCCGGCACTGAAGCTTTCTTT.

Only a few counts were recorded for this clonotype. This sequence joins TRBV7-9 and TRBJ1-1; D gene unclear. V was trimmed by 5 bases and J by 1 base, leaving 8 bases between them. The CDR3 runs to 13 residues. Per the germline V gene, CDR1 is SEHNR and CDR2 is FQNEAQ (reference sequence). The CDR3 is CASSTPGNTEAFF. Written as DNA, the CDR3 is TGTGCCAGCAGCACCCCGGGGAACACTGAAGCTTTCTTT.

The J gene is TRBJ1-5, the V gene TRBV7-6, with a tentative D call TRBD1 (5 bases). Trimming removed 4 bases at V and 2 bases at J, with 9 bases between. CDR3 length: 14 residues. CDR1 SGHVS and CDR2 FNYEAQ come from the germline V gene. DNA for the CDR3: TGTGCCAGCAGCTCGTTACAGGGCAATCAGCCCCAGCATTTT. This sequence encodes CASSSLQGNQPQHF.

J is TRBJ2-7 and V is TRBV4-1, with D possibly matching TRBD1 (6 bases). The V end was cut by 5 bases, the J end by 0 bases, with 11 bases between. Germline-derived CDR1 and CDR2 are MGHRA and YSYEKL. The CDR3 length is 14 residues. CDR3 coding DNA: TGCGCCAGCAGCGCCCGGGACAACTCCTACGAGCAGTACTTC. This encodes CASSARDNSYEQYF.

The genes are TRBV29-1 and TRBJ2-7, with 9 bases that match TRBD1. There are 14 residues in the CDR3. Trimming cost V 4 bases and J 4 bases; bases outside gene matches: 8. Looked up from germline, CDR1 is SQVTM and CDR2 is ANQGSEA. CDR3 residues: CSVVPGQGPYEQYF. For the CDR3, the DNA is TGCAGCGTTGTTCCGGGACAGGGTCCGTACGAGCAGTACTTC.

CDR3 loop: CASSPLTSVYEQFF. CDR3 coding DNA: TGTGCCAGCAGCCCTCTGACTAGTGTCTATGAGCAGTTCTTC. The chain carries TRBV7-8 and TRBJ2-1; maybe TRBD2 (6 bases). V dropped 5 bases and J dropped 8 bases, with 16 bases sitting between them. This CDR3 region has 14 residues. CDR1 and CDR2 (germline): SGHVS, FQNEAQ.

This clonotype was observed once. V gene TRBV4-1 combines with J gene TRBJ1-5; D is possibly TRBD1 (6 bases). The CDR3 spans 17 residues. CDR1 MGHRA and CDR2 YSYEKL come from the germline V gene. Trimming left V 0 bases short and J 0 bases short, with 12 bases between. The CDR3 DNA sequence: TGCGCCAGCAGCCAAGAAGGTCAGGGGATTAGCAATCAGCCCCAGCATTTT. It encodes CASSQEGQGISNQPQHF.

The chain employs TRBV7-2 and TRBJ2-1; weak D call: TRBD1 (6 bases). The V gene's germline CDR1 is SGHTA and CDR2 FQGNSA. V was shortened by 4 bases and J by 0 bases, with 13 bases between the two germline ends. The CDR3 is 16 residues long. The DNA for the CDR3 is TGTGCCAGCAGCTCGACAGGAGGTTTCTCCTACAATGAGCAGTTCTTC. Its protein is CASSSTGGFSYNEQFF. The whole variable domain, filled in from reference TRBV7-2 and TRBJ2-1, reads GAGVSQSPSNKVTEKGKDVELRCDPISGHTALYWYRQSLGQGLEFLIYFQGNSAPDKSGLPSDRFSAERTGGSVSTLTIQRTQQEDSAVYLCASSSTGGFSYNEQFFGPGTRLTVL.

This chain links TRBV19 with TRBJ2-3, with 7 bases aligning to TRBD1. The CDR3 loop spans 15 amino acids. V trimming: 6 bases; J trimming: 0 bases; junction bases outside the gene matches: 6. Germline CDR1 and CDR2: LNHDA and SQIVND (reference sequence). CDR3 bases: TGTGCCAGTAGAGCCGGGACAGTTAGCACAGATACGCAGTATTTT. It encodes CASRAGTVSTDTQYF. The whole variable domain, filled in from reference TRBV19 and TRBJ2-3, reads DGGITQSPKYLFRKEGQNVTLSCEQNLNHDAMYWYRQDPGQGLRLIYYSQIVNDFQKGDIAEGYSVSREKKESFPLTVTSAQKNPTAFYLCASRAGTVSTDTQYFGPGTRLTVL.

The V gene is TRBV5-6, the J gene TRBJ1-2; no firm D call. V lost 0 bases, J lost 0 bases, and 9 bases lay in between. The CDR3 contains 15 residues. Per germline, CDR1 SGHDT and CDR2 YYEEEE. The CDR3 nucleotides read TGTGCCAGCAGCTTGGTAGGCAGAACTAACTATGGCTACACCTTC. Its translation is CASSLVGRTNYGYTF.

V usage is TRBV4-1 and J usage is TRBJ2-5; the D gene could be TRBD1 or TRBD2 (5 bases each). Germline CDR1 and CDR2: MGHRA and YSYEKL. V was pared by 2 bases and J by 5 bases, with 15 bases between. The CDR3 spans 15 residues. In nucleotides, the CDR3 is TGCGCCAGCAGCCAATCTTCAGGGTGGGAGGAGACCCAGTACTTC. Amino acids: CASSQSSGWEETQYF.

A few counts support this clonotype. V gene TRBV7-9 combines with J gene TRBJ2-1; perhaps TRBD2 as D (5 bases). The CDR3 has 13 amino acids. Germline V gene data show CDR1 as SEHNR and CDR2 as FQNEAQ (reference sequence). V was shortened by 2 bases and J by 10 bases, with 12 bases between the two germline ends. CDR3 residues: CASSLPPEGEQFF. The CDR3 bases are TGTGCCAGCAGCTTACCTCCAGAGGGAGAGCAGTTCTTC.

DNA of the CDR3: TGTGCCAGCAGTTCTTCTAGGGGTAGGCACATTCAGTACTTC. Its translation: CASSSSRGRHIQYF. The V and J genes are TRBV27 and TRBJ2-4, with D tentatively TRBD1 (5 bases). Trimming took off 4 bases at V and 8 bases at J, with 15 bases between the two ends. The CDR3 runs to 14 residues. Germline values: CDR1 MNHEY, CDR2 SMNVEV (reference sequence).

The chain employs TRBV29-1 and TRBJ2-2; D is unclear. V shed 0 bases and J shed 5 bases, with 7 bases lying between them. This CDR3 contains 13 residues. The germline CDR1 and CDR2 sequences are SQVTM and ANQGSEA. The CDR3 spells CSVEDRKTGELFF. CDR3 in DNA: TGCAGCGTTGAAGATCGCAAAACCGGGGAGCTGTTTTTT.